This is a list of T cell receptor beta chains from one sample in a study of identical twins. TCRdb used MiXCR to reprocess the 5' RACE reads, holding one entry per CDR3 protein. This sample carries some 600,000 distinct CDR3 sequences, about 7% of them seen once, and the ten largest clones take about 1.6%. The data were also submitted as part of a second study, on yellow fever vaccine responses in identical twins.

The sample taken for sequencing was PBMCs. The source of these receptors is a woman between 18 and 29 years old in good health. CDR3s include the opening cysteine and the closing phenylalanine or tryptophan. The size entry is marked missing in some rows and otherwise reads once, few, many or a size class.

CASSEGTSDTGELFF,-,TRBV10-1
CASSLSSGRSTGELFF,-,TRBV7-9
CSPRGYQETQYF,few,TRBV20-1
CASSDTASGMSSYEQYF,few,TRBV25-1
CSALSNTGELFF,-,TRBV29-1
CASSLKGKDTQYF,many,TRBV14
CSVTPWTGSYNEQFF,-,TRBV29-1
CASSLAGGRDEQYF,many,TRBV27
CAIRGSLETQYF,many,TRBV10-3
CASNPQGGNTEAFF,few,TRBV12-3/TRBV12-4
CSARGTSGRSVSYNEQFF,few,TRBV20-1
CASSIRVGKLFF,-,TRBV5-6
CSASRYGQGSSGVNQPQHF,-,TRBV20-1
CASSFSSNGETQYF,few,TRBV7-8
CARRASGGTASNEQFF,few,TRBV2
CASSHRLYEKLFF,many,TRBV3-1
CASSARGGSTNEKLFF,few,TRBV6-1
CASHNARGQGNQPQHF,many,TRBV7-8
CASSRGQGSYNEQFF,many,TRBV7-2
CASSTGTERVNEQFF,-,TRBV11-3
CASNVDTEAFF,many,TRBV2
CASSDLAGDYNEQFF,many,TRBV6-4
CASRRFSGSFAGNEQFF,many,TRBV12-3/TRBV12-4
CASSQWERNTGELFF,-,TRBV3-1
CASSSAGGLTDTQYF,many,TRBV7-9
CASSITRGRGGNTIYF,many,TRBV28
CASSESLGLFSNTQYF,many,TRBV10-2
CASSLGQGFYNEQFF,many,TRBV7-9
CASSLDGSTYEQYF,many,TRBV5-1
CASSEGGNTEAFF,many,TRBV2
CASRGTRTADLAKNIQYF,-,TRBV11-1
CASSFGAANGPEAFF,-,TRBV5-6
CSATTGETYEQYF,-,TRBV29-1
CASSARTSGGTFTDTQYF,-,TRBV9
CASSLVQGKYEQYF,-,TRBV5-1
CAISDLRLGDEQFF,few,TRBV10-3
CSVPDRAETQYF,-,TRBV29-1
CASSLGQGATNSPLHF,-,TRBV7-9
CATSGPGTPNTGELFF,many,TRBV24-1
CASSEASGVGANVLTF,-,TRBV2
CASSPGMRGMNTEAFF,-,TRBV5-4
CASSSRTGWEYGYTF,-,TRBV11-2
CASSIGGVGNQPQHF,many,TRBV12-3/TRBV12-4
CSAKFGTGNTEAFF,-,TRBV20-1
CASRIGLAGGPQNIQYF,many,TRBV7-2
CASSLEANTGELFF,many,TRBV7-9
CASSLTGSEAFF,many,TRBV12-3/TRBV12-4
CASSLHRAFSYNEQFF,many,TRBV7-8
CASSFARGYNEQFF,many,TRBV28
CASSASEGSGNEQFF,few,TRBV10-2
CASSLAGVGVNEQFF,few,TRBV11-2
CASTPISGSSWSSQFF,few,TRBV28
CASSFRDTYNEQFF,few,TRBV12-3/TRBV12-4
CASSVRSGYGTSYNEQFF,many,TRBV6-1
CASSLVPGMRVNEQFF,few,TRBV11-2
CASSLPLGKLFF,many,TRBV7-8
CASSTDGEETQYF,few,TRBV2
CASSHRTSGGAYNEQFF,many,TRBV12-3/TRBV12-4
CASSHDWLNTGELFF,many,TRBV4-1